Included here is one T cell receptor beta chain sequence, with context. The clone's antigen remains unknown. No base quality values were provided; no much bigger clone lies one nucleotide off. The treatment or condition label, read with the paper, signifies: allogeneic hematopoietic cell transplantation with graft depleted of TCRalphabeta T cells and CD19 B cells. Transplant recipients were children who received TCRalphabeta/CD19-depleted allogeneic hematopoietic cell grafts. This entry belongs to a study of T-cell reconstitution after alpha-beta-depleted transplantation in children (dated by TCRdb to about 2016). Context from the whole study: Using TCR repertoire profiling, the study followed T-cell immune reconstitution in a quantitative way in children after TCRalphabeta/CD19-depleted allogeneic hematopoietic cell transplantation.

The method behind the library was PCR. Sequenced using an Illumina HiSeq 2500. TCR library preparation used molecular barcoding, with unique molecular identifiers applied to normalize quantification of the TCRbeta repertoire. TCRdb reanalyzed the raw reads on its own, using fastp at Q25 for trimming and MiXCR for clone calling, and kept in-frame beta chains. Rows with a matching CDR3 protein are joined into one entry that keeps the most common DNA and genes. In this sample the table shows 85,000 to 120,000 distinct CDR3 sequences, about 7.5% of which occur a single time. The top ten clones comprise less than 20% of the sample. General conclusions and limits of the study: Hyperexpanded clone frequencies declined over subsequent months; after one year, T-cell counts and TCRbeta diversity were mostly attributed to newly produced T cells. In some patients, high TCRbeta diversity at day 60 was attributed to recipient T cells and intrathymic progenitors that had survived conditioning. About two months after transplant, the apparently early recovery of alphabetaT-cell counts reportedly depended on just several hundred clones that had expanded rapidly and came from non-depleted graft cells.

This receptor was taken from a boy between 2 and 10 years old with acute lymphoblastic leukemia, due to receive a stem cell transplant. Specimen: PBMCs, collected before TCRalphabeta/CD19-depleted stem cell transplant.

The DNA sequence is as follows: TGTGCCAGCAGTCCCGCCTCCTACAATGAGCAGTTCTTC. Its translation reads: CASSPASYNEQFF. The V and J genes are TRBV28 and TRBJ2-1; no confident D gene assignment can be made. V is cut by 5 bases and J by 0 bases, and the space between the germline ends is 5 bases. From the cysteine up to the phenylalanine, the CDR3 has a length of 13 residues. This entry keeps only the CDR3 DNA: 39 bases, framed from base 1. CDR1 and CDR2 are drawn from the germline V gene: MDHEN, SYDVKM.